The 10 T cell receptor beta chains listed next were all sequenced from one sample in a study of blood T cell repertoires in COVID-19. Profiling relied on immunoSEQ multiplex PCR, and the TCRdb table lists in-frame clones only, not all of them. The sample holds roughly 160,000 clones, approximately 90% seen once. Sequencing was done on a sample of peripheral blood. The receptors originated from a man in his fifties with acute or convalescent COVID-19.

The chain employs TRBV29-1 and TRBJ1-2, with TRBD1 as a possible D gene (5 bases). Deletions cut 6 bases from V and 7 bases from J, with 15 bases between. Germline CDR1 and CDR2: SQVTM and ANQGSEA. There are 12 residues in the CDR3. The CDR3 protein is CSVGPAGGGYTF. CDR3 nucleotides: TGCAGCGTCGGTCCAGCGGGGGGTGGCTACACCTTC.

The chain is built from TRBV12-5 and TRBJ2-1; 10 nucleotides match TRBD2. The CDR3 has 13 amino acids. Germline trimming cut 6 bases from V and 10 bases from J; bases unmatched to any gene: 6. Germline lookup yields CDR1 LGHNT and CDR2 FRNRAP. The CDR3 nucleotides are TGTGCTAGTGGCCTAGCGGGGGCCCTGGAGCAGTTCTTC. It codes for CASGLAGALEQFF.

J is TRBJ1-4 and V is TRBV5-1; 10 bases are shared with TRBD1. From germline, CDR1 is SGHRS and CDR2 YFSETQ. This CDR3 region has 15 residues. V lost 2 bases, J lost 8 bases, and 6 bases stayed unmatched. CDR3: CASSLGTGDGEKLFF. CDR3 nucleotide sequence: TGCGCCAGCAGCTTAGGGACAGGGGATGGCGAAAAACTGTTTTTT.

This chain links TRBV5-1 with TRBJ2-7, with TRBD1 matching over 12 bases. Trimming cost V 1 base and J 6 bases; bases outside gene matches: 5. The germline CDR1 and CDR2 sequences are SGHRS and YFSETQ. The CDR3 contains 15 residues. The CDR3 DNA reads TGCGCCAGCAGCTTGTTGGGACAGGGGGCTGTCGAGCAGTACTTC. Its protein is CASSLLGQGAVEQYF.

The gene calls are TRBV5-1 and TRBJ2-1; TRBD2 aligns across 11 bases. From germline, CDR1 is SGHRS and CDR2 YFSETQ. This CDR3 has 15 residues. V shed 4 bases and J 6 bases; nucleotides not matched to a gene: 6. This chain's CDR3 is CASSPLAGESNEQFF. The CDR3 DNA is TGCGCCAGCAGCCCACTAGCGGGAGAAAGCAATGAGCAGTTCTTC. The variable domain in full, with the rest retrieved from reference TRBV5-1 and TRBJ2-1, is KAGVTQTPRYLIKTRGQQVTLSCSPISGHRSVSWYQQTPGQGLQFLFEYFSETQRNKGNFPGRFSGRQFSNSRSEMNVSTLELGDSALYLCASSPLAGESNEQFFGPGTRLTVL.

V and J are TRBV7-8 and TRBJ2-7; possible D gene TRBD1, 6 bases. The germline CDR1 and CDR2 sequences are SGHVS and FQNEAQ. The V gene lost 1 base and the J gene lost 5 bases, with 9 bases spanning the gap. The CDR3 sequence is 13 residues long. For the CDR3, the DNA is TGTGCCAGCAGCTTAGGCAGGGGTCACGAGCAGTACGTC. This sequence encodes CASSLGRGHEQYV.

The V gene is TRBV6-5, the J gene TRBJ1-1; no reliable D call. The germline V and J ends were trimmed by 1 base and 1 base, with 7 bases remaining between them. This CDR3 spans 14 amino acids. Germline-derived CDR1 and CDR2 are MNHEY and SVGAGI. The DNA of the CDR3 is TGTGCCAGCAGTTACTTCGACACGAACACTGAAGCTTTCTTT. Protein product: CASSYFDTNTEAFF.

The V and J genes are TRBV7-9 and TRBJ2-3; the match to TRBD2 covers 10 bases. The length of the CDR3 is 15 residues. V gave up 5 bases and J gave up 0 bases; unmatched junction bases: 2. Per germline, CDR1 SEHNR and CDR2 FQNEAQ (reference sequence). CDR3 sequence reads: CASSRTSGSTDTQYF. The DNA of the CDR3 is TGTGCCAGCAGCCGGACTAGCGGAAGCACAGATACGCAGTATTTT. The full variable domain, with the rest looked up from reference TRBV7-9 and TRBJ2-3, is DTGVSQNPRHKITKRGQNVTFRCDPISEHNRLYWYRQTLGQGPEFLTYFQNEAQLEKSRLLSDRFSAERPKGSFSTLEIQRTEQGDSAMYLCASSRTSGSTDTQYFGPGTRLTVL.

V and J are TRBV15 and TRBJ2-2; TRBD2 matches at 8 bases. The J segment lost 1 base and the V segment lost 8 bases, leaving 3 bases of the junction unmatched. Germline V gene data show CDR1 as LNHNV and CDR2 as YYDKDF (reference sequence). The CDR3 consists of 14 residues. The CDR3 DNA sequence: TGTGCCACCGCCGGGACTAGGAACACCGGGGAGCTGTTTTTT. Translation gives CATAGTRNTGELFF. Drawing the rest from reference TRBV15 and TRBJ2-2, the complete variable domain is DAMVIQNPRYQVTQFGKPVTLSCSQTLNHNVMYWYQQKSSQAPKLLFHYYDKDFNNEADTPDNFQSRRPNTSFCFLDIRSPGLGDTAMYLCATAGTRNTGELFFGEGSRLTVL.

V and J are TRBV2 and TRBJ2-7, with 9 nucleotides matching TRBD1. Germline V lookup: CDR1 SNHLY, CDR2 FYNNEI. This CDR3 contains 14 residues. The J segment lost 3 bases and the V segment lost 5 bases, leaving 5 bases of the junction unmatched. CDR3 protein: CASSRAGQGYEQYF. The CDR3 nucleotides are TGTGCCAGCAGTAGAGCGGGACAGGGCTACGAGCAGTACTTC.